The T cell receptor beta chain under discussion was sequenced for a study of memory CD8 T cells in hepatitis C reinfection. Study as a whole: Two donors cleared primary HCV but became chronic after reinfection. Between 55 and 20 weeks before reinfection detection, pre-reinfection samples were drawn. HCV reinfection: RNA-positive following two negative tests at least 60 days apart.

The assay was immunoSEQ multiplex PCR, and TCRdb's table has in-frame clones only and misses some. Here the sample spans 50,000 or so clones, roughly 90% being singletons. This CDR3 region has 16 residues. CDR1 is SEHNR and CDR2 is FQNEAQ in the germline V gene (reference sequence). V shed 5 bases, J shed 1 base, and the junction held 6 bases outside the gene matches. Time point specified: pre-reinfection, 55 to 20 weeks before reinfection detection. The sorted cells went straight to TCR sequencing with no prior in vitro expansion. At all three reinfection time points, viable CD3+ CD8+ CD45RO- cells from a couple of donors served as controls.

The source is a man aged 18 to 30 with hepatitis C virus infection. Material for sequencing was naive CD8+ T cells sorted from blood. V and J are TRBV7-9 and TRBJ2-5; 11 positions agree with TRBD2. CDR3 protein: CASSPSGGNSQETQYF. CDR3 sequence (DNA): TGTGCCAGCAGCCCTAGCGGGGGGAATTCCCAAGAGACCCAGTACTTC.